These 26 T cell receptor beta chains were all obtained from the same sample, sequenced in a study of T cell responses to AZD1222 COVID-19 vaccine (dated by TCRdb to the early 2020s). Preparation of the library involved the immunoSEQ multiplex PCR assay. TCRdb took over this immuneACCESS table, retaining in-frame rearrangements with V and J assigned. Such tables are incomplete; in checked studies, under half of the missing clones stem from an unresolved V gene, and the remainder is unexplained. The table for this sample lists more than 85,000 clones; 84% of them were counted only once. The ten largest account for about a sixth of the sample. Reading the label with the study, this specimen's time point is: baseline before first vaccination. Here the sequenced sample was peripheral blood, taken on day 0 of AZD1222 vaccination. These receptors were collected from an adult in good health.

This rearrangement joins TRBV28 to TRBJ1-2, with TRBD1 matching 7 bases. V shed 5 bases and J 8 bases; nucleotides not matched to a gene: 8. CDR1 and CDR2 from the germline V gene are MDHEN and SYDVKM. This CDR3 contains 13 residues. CDR3 in DNA: TGTGCCAGCAGTCGGACAGGACTTCGCGGCTACACCTTC. It encodes CASSRTGLRGYTF.

This clone appeared once. This sequence joins TRBV9 and TRBJ1-1; TRBD1 matches 8 bases. The CDR3 loop spans 14 amino acids. Germline values: CDR1 SGDLS, CDR2 YYNGEE. V shed 0 bases and J 5 bases; nucleotides not matched to a gene: 3. For the CDR3, the DNA is TGTGCCAGCAGCGTAGGGCAGGGGGCGACTGAAGCTTTCTTT. As protein: CASSVGQGATEAFF.

The genes are TRBV4-3 and TRBJ1-4, with D possibly being TRBD1 (5 bases). Germline CDR1 LGHNA, CDR2 YSLEER. Trimming left V 0 bases short and J 10 bases short, with 15 bases between. This CDR3 is 15 amino acids long. CDR3 sequence reads: CASSQEKGKATKLFF. The CDR3, as DNA: TGCGCCAGCAGCCAAGAAAAGGGGAAGGCGACAAAACTGTTTTTT.

The rearrangement links TRBV20-1 to TRBJ1-5; D unclear. Germline CDR1 and CDR2: DFQATT and SNEGSKA (reference sequence). This CDR3 contains 14 residues. V lost 3 bases and J lost 6, with 15 bases in between. CDR3 coding DNA: TGCAGTGCTAGTTTTCAGGCAAACGGTCAGCCCCAGCATTTT. This translates into CSASFQANGQPQHF.

This clone was seen a single time. The V call is TRBV2, the J call TRBJ1-1; D is perhaps TRBD1 (6 bases). There are 12 residues in the CDR3. Trimming removed 4 bases at V and 5 bases at J, with 8 bases between. Germline lookup yields CDR1 SNHLY and CDR2 FYNNEI. The CDR3 sequence: CASSVDRTEAFF. CDR3 sequence (DNA): TGTGCCAGCAGTGTTGACAGGACTGAAGCTTTCTTT. Full variable domain (remainder filled in from reference TRBV2 and TRBJ1-1): EPEVTQTPSHQVTQMGQEVILRCVPISNHLYFYWYRQILGQKVEFLVSFYNNEISEKSEIFDDQFSVERPDGSNFTLKIRSTKLEDSAMYFCASSVDRTEAFFGQGTRLTVV.

The chain couples TRBV29-1 to TRBJ1-2; D might be TRBD1 (6 bases). The CDR3 has 13 residues. The germline CDR1 and CDR2 sequences are SQVTM and ANQGSEA. Trimming shortened V by 4 bases and J by 0 bases, and 9 bases separated the two germline ends. In DNA form, the CDR3 reads TGCAGCGTTGGCCAGGGGACTAACTATGGCTACACCTTC. Translated, it gives CSVGQGTNYGYTF. The complete variable domain, with remaining parts taken from reference TRBV29-1 and TRBJ1-2, reads SAVISQKPSRDICQRGTSLTIQCQVDSQVTMMFWYRQQPGQSLTLIATANQGSEATYESGFVIDKFPISRPNLTFSTLTVSNMSPEDSSIYLCSVGQGTNYGYTFGSGTRLTVV.

This clone was recorded once. This sequence joins TRBV28 and TRBJ2-7; D gene unclear. CDR1 is MDHEN and CDR2 is SYDVKM in the germline V gene. V lost 8 bases to trimming and J lost 3 bases, with 17 bases between them. The CDR3 is made up of 14 amino acids. The CDR3 spells CASRMRMGSYEQYV. The CDR3 DNA follows: TGTGCCAGCCGAATGCGGATGGGCAGCTACGAGCAGTACGTC.

V usage is TRBV7-2 and J usage is TRBJ1-6, with 9 bases lining up with TRBD1. V was clipped by 5 bases and J by 4 bases; unmatched bases: 6. The CDR3 totals 16 residues. Per the germline V gene, CDR1 is SGHTA and CDR2 is FQGNSA. Here the CDR3 DNA reads TGTGCCAGCAGCAACCGGGACAGGGAATATAATTCACCCCTCCACTTT. Translating it yields CASSNRDREYNSPLHF.

The chain uses TRBV10-3 and TRBJ1-2, with D unresolved. Germline V gene lookup returns CDR1 ENHRY and CDR2 SYGVKD. This CDR3 has 12 amino acids. The V gene lost 6 bases and the J gene lost 4 bases, with 9 bases spanning the gap. CDR3 region: CAIRGAGYGYTF. Written as DNA, the CDR3 is TGTGCCATCAGGGGCGCTGGCTATGGCTACACCTTC.

The chain is built from TRBV28 and TRBJ1-1; a weak D match, TRBD1 (5 bases). Germline CDR1 and CDR2: MDHEN and SYDVKM. CDR3 length: 13 amino acids. In DNA, the CDR3 is TGTGCAGCACAGGAGGCTGCCTACACTGAAGCTTTCTTT. Translated, it gives CAAQEAAYTEAFF. The full variable domain, with the rest looked up from reference TRBV28 and TRBJ1-1, is DVKVTQSSRYLVKRTGEKVFLECVQDMDHENMFWYRQDPGLGLRLIYFSYDVKMKEKGDIPEGYSVSREKKERFSLILESASTNQTSMYLCAAQEAAYTEAFFGQGTRLTVV.

The rearrangement joins TRBV7-8 to TRBJ1-3; 11 bases are a match to TRBD1. The V and J ends lost 5 bases and 0 bases, in that order; junction bases with no gene match: 3. The CDR3 is 16 amino acids. The germline CDR1 and CDR2 sequences are SGHVS and FQNEAQ. Written as DNA, the CDR3 is TGTGCCAGCAGCGAAGGACAGGGGGCCTCTGGAAACACCATATATTTT. This gives the protein CASSEGQGASGNTIYF. The complete variable domain, with remaining parts taken from reference TRBV7-8 and TRBJ1-3, reads GAGVSQSPRYKVAKRGQDVALRCDPISGHVSLFWYQQALGQGPEFLTYFQNEAQLDKSGLPSDRFFAERPEGSVSTLKIQRTQQEDSAVYLCASSEGQGASGNTIYFGEGSWLTVV.

The rearrangement uses TRBV5-1 and TRBJ2-2; TRBD2 matches at 12 bases. After removal of 4 bases from V and 9 bases from J, the junction contained 7 bases not matched to a gene. The germline CDR1 and CDR2 sequences are SGHRS and YFSETQ. The CDR3 loop spans 15 amino acids. The CDR3 spells CASSPRLAGERELFF. The CDR3 DNA reads as TGCGCCAGCAGCCCAAGACTAGCGGGAGAAAGGGAGCTGTTTTTT.

V gene TRBV25-1 combines with J gene TRBJ2-1; TRBD1 might be the D (5 bases). Trimming took 1 base from V and 3 from J, leaving 7 bases between them. The CDR3 has 14 residues. The germline CDR1 and CDR2 sequences are MGHDK and SYGVNS. The CDR3 nucleotides read TGTGCCAGCAGTGAATCCAGGGACTACAATGAGCAGTTCTTC. Translation: CASSESRDYNEQFF. The complete variable domain, with remaining parts taken from reference TRBV25-1 and TRBJ2-1, reads EADIYQTPRYLVIGTGKKITLECSQTMGHDKMYWYQQDPGMELHLIHYSYGVNSTEKGDLSSESTVSRIRTEHFPLTLESARPSHTSQYLCASSESRDYNEQFFGPGTRLTVL.

The table lists this clone with a count of one. The chain recombines TRBV6-2 or TRBV6-3 with TRBJ2-7; TRBD1 is a possible D gene (6 bases). The CDR3 totals 15 residues. Trimming cost V 4 bases and J 2 bases, with 15 bases left between them. The germline V gene has CDR1 MNHEY and CDR2 SVGEGT. CDR3 nucleotides: TGTGCCAGCAGTTTCAACAGGGAATACACCTACGAGCAGTACTTC. This codes for CASSFNREYTYEQYF.

The J gene is TRBJ1-4, the V gene TRBV4-2; tentative D call: TRBD1 (5 bases). V was clipped by 0 bases and J by 7 bases, with 15 bases between them. The CDR3 is 16 amino acids. In germline, CDR1 is LGHNA, CDR2 YNFKEQ. The CDR3 coding sequence is TGTGCCAGCAGCCAAGATCGCGCAGGGAGAGTTGAAAAACTGTTTTTT. It specifies CASSQDRAGRVEKLFF.

The rearrangement uses TRBV29-1 and TRBJ1-1; D is uncertain. Trimming removed 1 base from V and 4 bases from J, with 13 bases in between. The CDR3 loop spans 14 amino acids. Per the germline V gene, CDR1 is SQVTM and CDR2 is ANQGSEA. CDR3 region: CSVEVSRGSTEAFF. CDR3 sequence (DNA): TGCAGCGTTGAAGTGAGCCGAGGGAGCACTGAAGCTTTCTTT. Complete variable domain (other parts from reference TRBV29-1 and TRBJ1-1): SAVISQKPSRDICQRGTSLTIQCQVDSQVTMMFWYRQQPGQSLTLIATANQGSEATYESGFVIDKFPISRPNLTFSTLTVSNMSPEDSSIYLCSVEVSRGSTEAFFGQGTRLTVV.

The genes are TRBV9 and TRBJ2-2, with D perhaps being TRBD1 or TRBD2 (7 bases each). Germline CDR1 is SGDLS and CDR2 is YYNGEE. V dropped 4 bases and J dropped 4 bases, with 17 bases sitting between them. CDR3 length: 16 amino acids. CDR3 in amino acids: CASSPSTGTTTGELFF. DNA for the CDR3: TGTGCCAGCAGCCCTTCGACAGGGACTACCACCGGGGAGCTGTTTTTT.

The chain combines TRBV5-1 with TRBJ2-3; D is ambiguous. The CDR3 has 13 amino acids. Germline loops: CDR1 SGHRS, CDR2 YFSETQ. V was trimmed by 1 base and J by 2 bases, leaving 5 bases between them. The CDR3: CASSLSNTDTQYF. The DNA for the CDR3 is TGCGCCAGCAGCTTGAGTAACACAGATACGCAGTATTTT. Complete variable domain (other parts from reference TRBV5-1 and TRBJ2-3): KAGVTQTPRYLIKTRGQQVTLSCSPISGHRSVSWYQQTPGQGLQFLFEYFSETQRNKGNFPGRFSGRQFSNSRSEMNVSTLELGDSALYLCASSLSNTDTQYFGPGTRLTVL.

CDR3 region: CASSLGGTGDEQYF. The CDR3 DNA sequence: TGCGCCAGCAGCTTGGGCGGGACTGGGGACGAGCAGTACTTC. The V call is TRBV5-1, the J call TRBJ2-7, with a possible D match to TRBD2 (6 bases). The V end was cut by 0 bases, the J end by 5 bases, with 12 bases between. The CDR3 is 14 residues long. Germline V CDR1 and CDR2: SGHRS, YFSETQ.

This chain connects TRBV4-1 to TRBJ1-1; D not certain. The CDR3 totals 14 residues. V lost 0 bases, J lost 1 base, and 6 bases lay in between. Germline V gene lookup returns CDR1 MGHRA and CDR2 YSYEKL. The CDR3 DNA sequence: TGCGCCAGCAGCCAAGATTCGGGGAACACTGAAGCTTTCTTT. Protein sequence: CASSQDSGNTEAFF.

This chain uses TRBV28 with TRBJ1-1; no clear D. Germline assignment: CDR1 MDHEN and CDR2 SYDVKM. This CDR3 is 13 amino acids long. V lost 5 bases and J 4 bases, leaving 11 bases between the germline ends. The CDR3 DNA reads TGTGCCAGCAGTCCAATTCAGCTCACTGAAGCTTTCTTT. The encoded protein is CASSPIQLTEAFF. Full variable domain (missing parts from reference TRBV28 and TRBJ1-1): DVKVTQSSRYLVKRTGEKVFLECVQDMDHENMFWYRQDPGLGLRLIYFSYDVKMKEKGDIPEGYSVSREKKERFSLILESASTNQTSMYLCASSPIQLTEAFFGQGTRLTVV.

This sequence joins TRBV28 and TRBJ1-2, with D hard to call. Germline loops: CDR1 MDHEN, CDR2 SYDVKM. The CDR3 extends over 13 amino acids. V gave up 10 bases and J gave up 6 bases, with 18 bases separating them. The CDR3 spells CATMDSAVHGYTF. For the CDR3, the DNA is TGTGCCACCATGGACTCGGCAGTCCATGGCTACACCTTC.

The chain links TRBV7-4 to TRBJ2-1; D possibly corresponds to TRBD2 (7 bases). Germline V gives CDR1 SGHVT, CDR2 SQSDAQ. This CDR3 spans 15 amino acids. V shed 2 bases and J shed 3 bases, with 11 bases lying between them. This CDR3 is CASSLRGAFYNEQFF. The CDR3 DNA reads TGTGCCAGCAGCTTACGGGGGGCGTTCTACAATGAGCAGTTCTTC.

CDR3 in amino acids: CASSYSNTAYEQYF. The CDR3 bases are TGTGCCAGCAGTTACTCCAACACCGCCTACGAGCAGTACTTC. This chain joins TRBV6-5 and TRBJ2-7; no definite D call. The CDR3 runs 14 residues. V lost 0 bases to trimming and J lost 2 bases, with 8 bases between them. CDR1 and CDR2 (germline): MNHEY, SVGAGI.

This chain uses TRBV13 with TRBJ2-3; the D is unclear. Germline-derived CDR1 and CDR2 are PRHDT and FYEKMQ (reference sequence). The CDR3 loop spans 17 amino acids. V was shortened by 5 bases and J by 5 bases, with 23 bases between the two germline ends. CDR3: CASSIRPSWVRLDTQYF. The CDR3 DNA reads as TGTGCCAGCAGCATAAGACCCTCGTGGGTAAGGCTAGATACGCAGTATTTT.

This chain joins TRBV9 and TRBJ2-7; 9 bases are a match to TRBD1. V lost 4 bases and J lost 6; bases outside the gene matches: 8. This CDR3 contains 14 residues. Per germline, CDR1 SGDLS and CDR2 YYNGEE. The CDR3: CASSLRDRVSEQYF. CDR3 coding DNA: TGTGCCAGCAGCCTCCGGGACAGGGTGTCCGAGCAGTACTTC.